Following are 30 T cell receptor beta chains from one sample sequenced in a study of cytomegalovirus exposure and HLA in healthy donors. Amplification used 60 Vbeta primers and 13 Jbeta primers. The protocol was immunoSEQ multiplex PCR, while the TCRdb copy is restricted to in-frame clones and leaves out a portion. In the table there are around 190,000 clones, about 80% of which are singletons. The sequenced material came from PBMCs. Source of these receptors: a man aged 25 to 45 in good health and CMV-seronegative.

The chain recombines TRBV7-3 with TRBJ2-3; the D gene is possibly TRBD1 (6 bases). This CDR3 region has 13 residues. Germline CDR1 and CDR2: SGHTA and FQGTGA. V lost 5 bases and J 6 bases, leaving 12 bases between the germline ends. DNA for the CDR3: TGTGCCAGCAGCGTCTCAGGGGTGGATACGCAGTATTTT. Translated: CASSVSGVDTQYF.

The V call is TRBV4-2, the J call TRBJ2-1, with TRBD2 matching 11 bases. This CDR3 is built from 19 residues. J was trimmed by 5 bases and V by 0 bases; bases with no gene match: 12. Germline lookup yields CDR1 LGHNA and CDR2 YNFKEQ. Here the CDR3 DNA reads TGTGCCAGCAGCCAAGATTCCCCCGTAGCGGGAGGGCGAGACAATGAGCAGTTCTTC. This translates into CASSQDSPVAGGRDNEQFF.

V gene TRBV6-6 combines with J gene TRBJ2-7; 8 bases map to TRBD1. V gave up 0 bases and J gave up 6 bases; unmatched junction bases: 7. The CDR3 totals 15 residues. Germline CDR1 is MNHNY and CDR2 is SVGAGI (reference sequence). CDR3 residues: CASSYSKGQGAEQYF. CDR3 DNA: TGTGCCAGCAGTTACTCGAAAGGACAGGGTGCCGAGCAGTACTTC.

CDR3 in amino acids: CASSLGQLEQYF. CDR3 in DNA: TGTGCCAGCAGCTTGGGACAGTTAGAGCAGTACTTC. The chain joins TRBV5-4 to TRBJ2-7; D may be TRBD1 (5 bases). The V end lost 0 bases, the J end lost 7 bases, and 8 bases lay between the germline ends. There are 12 residues in the CDR3. The germline gives CDR1 SGHNT, CDR2 YYREEE (reference sequence).

The J gene is TRBJ2-7, the V gene TRBV7-6; 11 nucleotides line up with TRBD2. After removal of 6 bases from V and 3 bases from J, the junction contained 4 bases not matched to a gene. CDR3 length: 14 residues. Germline V gene lookup returns CDR1 SGHVS and CDR2 FNYEAQ. The CDR3 nucleotides read TGTGCCAGCAGAGTTACTAGCGGGAGCTACGAGCAGTACTTC. This gives the protein CASRVTSGSYEQYF.

The chain uses TRBV30 and TRBJ2-2; the D is unclear. CDR1 GTSNPN and CDR2 SVGIG come from the germline V gene (reference sequence). The germline V and J ends were trimmed by 1 base and 2 bases, with 8 bases remaining between them. The CDR3 loop spans 14 amino acids. The CDR3 region has the DNA TGTGCCTGGAGTGGGTACTTCAACACCGGGGAGCTGTTTTTT. It translates to CAWSGYFNTGELFF.

The CDR3 sequence is CASSLQGRSNQPQHF. The CDR3 nucleotides read TGTGCCAGCAGTTTGCAGGGAAGAAGCAATCAGCCCCAGCATTTT. The genes are TRBV27 and TRBJ1-5; D perhaps matches TRBD1 (5 bases). This CDR3 has 15 residues. Germline lookup yields CDR1 MNHEY and CDR2 SMNVEV (reference sequence). Trimming removed 3 bases at V and 1 base at J, with 10 bases between.

This rearrangement joins TRBV27 to TRBJ2-7, with 8 nucleotides matching TRBD1. Trimming cost V 2 bases and J 4 bases; bases outside gene matches: 7. The germline V gene encodes CDR1 MNHEY and CDR2 SMNVEV (reference sequence). The CDR3 is 15 amino acids. The CDR3 is CASSLPRRQGYEQYF. In DNA, the CDR3 is TGTGCCAGCAGTTTACCCCGCAGACAGGGGTACGAGCAGTACTTC.

This clone was counted between two and nine times. V is TRBV4-2 and J is TRBJ2-3; D unclear. The germline V gene has CDR1 LGHNA and CDR2 YNFKEQ. The CDR3 totals 14 residues. The V and J ends lost 0 bases and 6 bases respectively, with 10 bases between them. Written as DNA, the CDR3 is TGTGCCAGCAGCCAAGACGGAGAGGTGGATACGCAGTATTTT. Its translation is CASSQDGEVDTQYF.

The chain is built from TRBV27 and TRBJ2-7; 7 bases align to TRBD1. V was clipped by 4 bases and J by 4 bases; unmatched bases: 7. Germline V gene lookup returns CDR1 MNHEY and CDR2 SMNVEV (reference sequence). The CDR3 length is 14 residues. The CDR3 DNA reads as TGTGCCAGCAGTTCGACAGGGCAAAGGTACGAGCAGTACTTC. This sequence encodes CASSSTGQRYEQYF.

This clone was detected once. The V gene is TRBV28, the J gene TRBJ2-7, with TRBD1 matching over 8 bases. The trim removed 5 bases at V and 2 bases at J, leaving 8 bases unmatched. Germline V gives CDR1 MDHEN, CDR2 SYDVKM. CDR3 length: 15 amino acids. The CDR3 region has the DNA TGTGCCAGCAGTAGAAGGGACAGGAACCCCTACGAGCAGTACTTC. Protein sequence: CASSRRDRNPYEQYF.

The chain carries TRBV29-1 and TRBJ2-5, with unresolved D. V lost 4 bases and J 0 bases, leaving 6 bases between the germline ends. Germline CDR1 and CDR2: SQVTM and ANQGSEA. The CDR3 runs to 12 residues. The CDR3 loop is CSVGGNQETQYF. In DNA, the CDR3 is TGCAGCGTTGGCGGCAACCAAGAGACCCAGTACTTC.

The rearrangement uses TRBV9 and TRBJ2-1; 7 positions match TRBD1. J lost 4 bases, V lost 1 base, and 8 bases had no gene match. CDR3 length: 16 residues. In germline, CDR1 is SGDLS, CDR2 YYNGEE. The CDR3 region is CASSVTDRVSYNEQFF. In DNA, the CDR3 is TGTGCCAGCAGCGTAACCGACAGGGTTAGTTACAATGAGCAGTTCTTC.

J is TRBJ1-1 and V is TRBV7-9, with 7 bases fitting TRBD1. J lost 1 base, V lost 7 bases, and 9 bases had no gene match. This CDR3 is built from 15 residues. Germline V gives CDR1 SEHNR, CDR2 FQNEAQ (reference sequence). The CDR3 reads CASTEGQIQNTEAFF. In DNA form, the CDR3 reads TGTGCCAGCACCGAGGGACAGATACAGAACACTGAAGCTTTCTTT. Combining the CDR3 with reference TRBV7-9 and TRBJ1-1 gives the whole variable domain DTGVSQNPRHKITKRGQNVTFRCDPISEHNRLYWYRQTLGQGPEFLTYFQNEAQLEKSRLLSDRFSAERPKGSFSTLEIQRTEQGDSAMYLCASTEGQIQNTEAFFGQGTRLTVV.

Here the CDR3 reads CASSSDGWREGPYKFNEQFF. In DNA form, the CDR3 reads TGCGCCAGCAGCTCCGATGGATGGCGGGAGGGCCCTTATAAGTTCAATGAGCAGTTCTTC. The gene calls are TRBV5-1 and TRBJ2-1, with TRBD2 identical over 9 bases. The CDR3 contains 20 residues. J lost 6 bases, V lost 3 bases, and 22 bases had no gene match. Germline assignment: CDR1 SGHRS and CDR2 YFSETQ.

This sequence joins TRBV7-9 and TRBJ1-1; tentatively, D is TRBD1 (5 bases). V shed 5 bases and J shed 11 bases, with 12 bases lying between them. The length of the CDR3 is 11 residues. CDR1 and CDR2 from the germline V gene are SEHNR and FQNEAQ (reference sequence). The CDR3 here is CASSLGQWAFF. The DNA of the CDR3 is TGTGCCAGCAGCCTGGGGCAGTGGGCTTTCTTT.

The gene calls are TRBV28 and TRBJ1-1; D is ambiguous. Germline CDR1 MDHEN, CDR2 SYDVKM. The CDR3 sequence is 12 residues long. V was trimmed by 2 bases and J by 10 bases, leaving 11 bases between them. CDR3 amino acids: CASSLRVRGAFF. CDR3 DNA: TGTGCCAGCAGTTTACGGGTCCGGGGAGCTTTCTTT.

The chain is built from TRBV28 and TRBJ2-3, with 9 bases that match TRBD2. Trimming at V came to 5 bases and at J to 10 bases, leaving 16 bases not matched to a gene. The germline V gene has CDR1 MDHEN and CDR2 SYDVKM. This CDR3 has 16 residues. The CDR3 reads CASSRREGLSREAQYF. CDR3 DNA sequence: TGTGCCAGCAGTCGGCGGGAGGGCCTCTCCAGGGAGGCGCAGTATTTT.

There are many counts of this clone. V and J are TRBV5-4 and TRBJ1-2; D is uncertain. With 3 bases removed from V and 9 bases from J, the gap between germline ends came to 9 bases. The germline V gene encodes CDR1 SGHNT and CDR2 YYREEE (reference sequence). The CDR3 extends over 11 amino acids. CDR3 sequence: CASSSLSRYTF. As DNA, the CDR3 is TGTGCCAGCAGCTCCCTGAGCCGCTACACCTTC.

The chain employs TRBV30 and TRBJ1-6; D not resolved. This CDR3 contains 14 residues. Per the germline V gene, CDR1 is GTSNPN and CDR2 is SVGIG (reference sequence). Trimming removed 4 bases from V and 8 bases from J, with 15 bases in between. The DNA of the CDR3 is TGTGCCTGGACAGGCAAGAGAACCGATTCACCCCTCCACTTT. It yields the protein CAWTGKRTDSPLHF. Looking up the rest from reference TRBV30 and TRBJ1-6 gives the full variable domain: SQTIHQWPATLVQPVGSPLSLECTVEGTSNPNLYWYRQAAGRGLQLLFYSVGIGQISSEVPQNLSASRPQDRQFILSSKKLLLSDSGFYLCAWTGKRTDSPLHFGNGTRLTVT.

A single count supports this clone. The chain employs TRBV4-1 and TRBJ2-7; 10 bases agree with TRBD2. The CDR3 has 14 amino acids. Germline V gene data show CDR1 as MGHRA and CDR2 as YSYEKL. V gave up 1 base and J gave up 9 bases; unmatched junction bases: 6. The CDR3 sequence: CASSQVAGGLGQYF. The CDR3 bases are TGCGCCAGCAGCCAAGTAGCGGGAGGTCTCGGGCAGTACTTC.

V is TRBV5-1 and J is TRBJ1-2; 8 nucleotides match TRBD1. Losses at the gene ends were 4 bases for V and 10 bases for J; bases not matched to a gene: 18. Germline CDR1 SGHRS, CDR2 YFSETQ. The length of the CDR3 is 16 residues. CDR3 protein: CASSDGQGAVFTYYTF. The CDR3 nucleotides are TGCGCCAGCAGCGATGGGCAGGGGGCGGTTTTCACCTACTACACCTTC.

The V gene is TRBV16, the J gene TRBJ1-1; D is unresolved. Trimming removed 4 bases at V and 1 base at J, with 10 bases between. Germline CDR1 reads KGHSY; CDR2 reads FQNENV. The CDR3 is 14 amino acids. The CDR3 DNA reads as TGTGCCAGCAGCCCGAGGGAGGGGAACACTGAAGCTTTCTTT. As protein: CASSPREGNTEAFF.

This rearrangement joins TRBV5-4 to TRBJ2-1; D not certain. Deletions cut 0 bases from V and 13 bases from J, with 11 bases between. The CDR3 totals 12 residues. CDR1 is SGHNT, CDR2 YYREEE, per germline (reference sequence). This CDR3 is CASSLGPPGQFF. The CDR3 DNA is TGTGCCAGCAGCTTGGGGCCCCCAGGACAGTTCTTC.

The chain uses TRBV28 and TRBJ1-1; D remains unclear. Germline lookup yields CDR1 MDHEN and CDR2 SYDVKM. The V and J ends lost 1 base and 4 bases respectively, with 10 bases between them. The CDR3 has 14 amino acids. The CDR3 DNA is TGTGCCAGCAGTTTATCCCCTTCCCCCACTGAAGCTTTCTTT. Its translation: CASSLSPSPTEAFF.

The chain combines TRBV15 with TRBJ2-4; TRBD1 matches 8 bases. Trimming cost V 7 bases and J 2 bases; bases outside gene matches: 1. Germline assignment: CDR1 LNHNV and CDR2 YYDKDF (reference sequence). The CDR3 length is 13 residues. The CDR3 nucleotides are TGTGCCACCACAGGGGGCACCAAAAACATTCAGTACTTC. Its protein is CATTGGTKNIQYF.

The gene calls are TRBV28 and TRBJ2-7, with TRBD1 matching 7 bases. Germline lookup yields CDR1 MDHEN and CDR2 SYDVKM. With 3 bases clipped from V and 4 bases from J, the junction kept 6 bases outside the gene matches. The CDR3 sequence is 14 residues long. DNA of the CDR3: TGTGCCAGCAGTTTCGTAACAGGGGTTTACGAGCAGTACTTC. Its protein product is CASSFVTGVYEQYF.

This clone appeared a few times. The genes are TRBV7-9 and TRBJ1-2; TRBD1 might be the D (5 bases). Deletions cut 8 bases from V and 7 bases from J, with 20 bases between. This CDR3 contains 14 residues. The germline V gene encodes CDR1 SEHNR and CDR2 FQNEAQ (reference sequence). The chain's CDR3 is CASPTPGGKGGYTF. The CDR3 bases are TGTGCCAGCCCAACCCCCGGGGGGAAAGGTGGCTACACCTTC.

This clone was recorded a few times. The rearrangement links TRBV4-1 to TRBJ2-5; TRBD1 might be the D (6 bases). V lost 1 base, J lost 3 bases, and 18 bases lay in between. Per germline, CDR1 MGHRA and CDR2 YSYEKL. The CDR3 extends over 17 amino acids. The DNA of the CDR3 is TGCGCCAGCAGCCAAGTCGCAGGGGTTTCTCCCAAAGAGACCCAGTACTTC. This translates into CASSQVAGVSPKETQYF.

This sequence joins TRBV5-6 and TRBJ2-4; 12 bases are shared with TRBD2. V was pared by 0 bases and J by 12 bases, with 4 bases of the junction left unmatched. The CDR3 is 14 amino acids. Per germline, CDR1 SGHDT and CDR2 YYEEEE. CDR3 in DNA: TGTGCCAGCAGCTTGGGACTAGCGGGAGAGAATCAGTACTTC. Translation: CASSLGLAGENQYF.